Listed below are T cell receptor beta chains from one sample, sequenced in a study of neoadjuvant anti-PD-1 for oral cavity cancer. Profiling relied on immunoSEQ multiplex PCR, and the TCRdb table lists in-frame clones only, not all of them. The sample contains approximately 67,000 clones, around 80% of which appear only once. The input for sequencing was PBMCs, taken before nivolumab (anti-PD-1) treatment. These TCRs come from a person between 40 and 79 years old with oral cavity squamous cell carcinoma. Each CDR3 is given with its conserved first and last residue. Each record gives: clone size, V gene, J gene, D gene, CDR3 protein, CDR3 DNA. D genes are given only for firm matches. Size is stated for part of the rows, as once, few or many counts, or as a class when the clone is expanded.

>NA|TRBV5-4|TRBJ2-5|NA
CASSLAPQGMGETQYF
TGTGCCAGCAGCCTTGCGCCCCAGGGTATGGGGGAGACCCAGTACTTC
>few|TRBV30|TRBJ2-7|NA
CALGRGFDEQYF
TGTGCCTTAGGCCGGGGCTTTGACGAGCAGTACTTC
>few|TRBV6-1|TRBJ1-2|TRBD1
CASSESGTGAYGYTF
TGTGCCAGCAGTGAATCTGGGACAGGAGCCTATGGCTACACCTTC
>NA|TRBV2|TRBJ2-4|NA
CASTGPVSLAIQYF
TGTGCCAGCACCGGACCGGTTTCCCTAGCCATTCAGTACTTC
>NA|TRBV5-1|TRBJ1-3|NA
CASSLKGRGGNTIYF
TGCGCCAGCAGCTTGAAGGGGCGCGGCGGAAACACCATATATTTT
>NA|TRBV6-6|TRBJ1-4|NA
CASIGQLNEKLFF
TGTGCCAGCATCGGCCAGCTTAATGAAAAACTGTTTTTT
>NA|TRBV5-1|TRBJ1-1|NA
CASSLFSETEAFF
TGCGCCAGCAGCTTGTTCAGCGAAACTGAAGCTTTCTTT
>few|TRBV10-2|TRBJ2-1|TRBD2
CASSDLTSGSSYNEQFF
TGCGCCAGCAGTGACTTGACTAGCGGGAGTTCCTACAATGAGCAGTTCTTC
>NA|TRBV6-5|TRBJ1-1|NA
CASSYWGRLSEAFF
TGTGCCAGCAGTTACTGGGGGCGGTTATCTGAAGCTTTCTTT
>few|TRBV5-4|TRBJ2-7|NA
CASTGAGIGYEQYF
TGTGCCAGCACGGGAGCTGGTATCGGCTACGAGCAGTACTTC
>NA|TRBV19|TRBJ2-6|NA
CASGTPGSGANVLTF
TGTGCCAGTGGAACCCCCGGGTCTGGGGCCAACGTCCTGACTTTC
>NA|TRBV21-1|TRBJ2-2|NA
CASSEIQGRTGELFF
TGTGCCAGCAGCGAAATACAGGGTAGAACCGGGGAGCTGTTTTTT
>NA|TRBV27|TRBJ2-1|TRBD2
CASMGGVNEQFF
TGTGCCAGCATGGGGGGGGTCAATGAGCAGTTCTTC
>NA|TRBV6-1|TRBJ2-6|NA
CASSQTVGANVLTF
TGTGCCAGCAGTCAGACAGTTGGGGCCAACGTCCTGACTTTC
>NA|TRBV2|TRBJ2-3|TRBD2
CASSEMGGRSDTQYF
TGTGCCAGCAGTGAAATGGGGGGGAGGTCAGATACGCAGTATTTT
>NA|TRBV19|TRBJ1-3|NA
CASSRPSFSGNTIYF
TGTGCCAGTAGTCGGCCTTCTTTCTCTGGAAACACCATATATTTT
>NA|TRBV5-1|TRBJ2-1|TRBD1
CASSLQTTGQLDNEQFF
TGCGCCAGCAGCCTCCAGACGACGGGACAGCTCGACAATGAGCAGTTCTTC
>NA|TRBV29-1|TRBJ2-1|NA
CSVEWGDRGQQFF
TGCAGCGTTGAATGGGGAGACCGGGGCCAGCAGTTCTTC
>NA|TRBV5-1|TRBJ2-1|NA
CASQRDLYNEQFF
TGCGCCAGCCAGCGTGACCTATACAATGAGCAGTTCTTC
>few|TRBV5-4|TRBJ1-2|TRBD1
CASSLDGQGHYGYTF
TGTGCCAGCAGCTTGGATGGACAGGGGCACTATGGCTACACCTTC
>few|TRBV10-2|TRBJ1-5|TRBD1
CASSDPRRGRDQPQHF
TGCGCCAGCAGTGACCCCCGCAGGGGGCGGGATCAGCCCCAGCATTTT
>NA|TRBV5-4|TRBJ2-5|NA
CASSTGGLQETQYF
TGTGCCAGCAGCACTGGGGGCCTGCAAGAGACCCAGTACTTC
>NA|TRBV18|TRBJ1-5|NA
CASSPNRDNQPQHF
TGTGCCAGCTCACCAAACAGGGACAATCAGCCCCAGCATTTT
>NA|TRBV7-9|TRBJ1-2|TRBD1
CASSLAVGQGGDGYTF
TGTGCCAGCAGCTTAGCTGTTGGACAGGGCGGGGATGGCTACACCTTC